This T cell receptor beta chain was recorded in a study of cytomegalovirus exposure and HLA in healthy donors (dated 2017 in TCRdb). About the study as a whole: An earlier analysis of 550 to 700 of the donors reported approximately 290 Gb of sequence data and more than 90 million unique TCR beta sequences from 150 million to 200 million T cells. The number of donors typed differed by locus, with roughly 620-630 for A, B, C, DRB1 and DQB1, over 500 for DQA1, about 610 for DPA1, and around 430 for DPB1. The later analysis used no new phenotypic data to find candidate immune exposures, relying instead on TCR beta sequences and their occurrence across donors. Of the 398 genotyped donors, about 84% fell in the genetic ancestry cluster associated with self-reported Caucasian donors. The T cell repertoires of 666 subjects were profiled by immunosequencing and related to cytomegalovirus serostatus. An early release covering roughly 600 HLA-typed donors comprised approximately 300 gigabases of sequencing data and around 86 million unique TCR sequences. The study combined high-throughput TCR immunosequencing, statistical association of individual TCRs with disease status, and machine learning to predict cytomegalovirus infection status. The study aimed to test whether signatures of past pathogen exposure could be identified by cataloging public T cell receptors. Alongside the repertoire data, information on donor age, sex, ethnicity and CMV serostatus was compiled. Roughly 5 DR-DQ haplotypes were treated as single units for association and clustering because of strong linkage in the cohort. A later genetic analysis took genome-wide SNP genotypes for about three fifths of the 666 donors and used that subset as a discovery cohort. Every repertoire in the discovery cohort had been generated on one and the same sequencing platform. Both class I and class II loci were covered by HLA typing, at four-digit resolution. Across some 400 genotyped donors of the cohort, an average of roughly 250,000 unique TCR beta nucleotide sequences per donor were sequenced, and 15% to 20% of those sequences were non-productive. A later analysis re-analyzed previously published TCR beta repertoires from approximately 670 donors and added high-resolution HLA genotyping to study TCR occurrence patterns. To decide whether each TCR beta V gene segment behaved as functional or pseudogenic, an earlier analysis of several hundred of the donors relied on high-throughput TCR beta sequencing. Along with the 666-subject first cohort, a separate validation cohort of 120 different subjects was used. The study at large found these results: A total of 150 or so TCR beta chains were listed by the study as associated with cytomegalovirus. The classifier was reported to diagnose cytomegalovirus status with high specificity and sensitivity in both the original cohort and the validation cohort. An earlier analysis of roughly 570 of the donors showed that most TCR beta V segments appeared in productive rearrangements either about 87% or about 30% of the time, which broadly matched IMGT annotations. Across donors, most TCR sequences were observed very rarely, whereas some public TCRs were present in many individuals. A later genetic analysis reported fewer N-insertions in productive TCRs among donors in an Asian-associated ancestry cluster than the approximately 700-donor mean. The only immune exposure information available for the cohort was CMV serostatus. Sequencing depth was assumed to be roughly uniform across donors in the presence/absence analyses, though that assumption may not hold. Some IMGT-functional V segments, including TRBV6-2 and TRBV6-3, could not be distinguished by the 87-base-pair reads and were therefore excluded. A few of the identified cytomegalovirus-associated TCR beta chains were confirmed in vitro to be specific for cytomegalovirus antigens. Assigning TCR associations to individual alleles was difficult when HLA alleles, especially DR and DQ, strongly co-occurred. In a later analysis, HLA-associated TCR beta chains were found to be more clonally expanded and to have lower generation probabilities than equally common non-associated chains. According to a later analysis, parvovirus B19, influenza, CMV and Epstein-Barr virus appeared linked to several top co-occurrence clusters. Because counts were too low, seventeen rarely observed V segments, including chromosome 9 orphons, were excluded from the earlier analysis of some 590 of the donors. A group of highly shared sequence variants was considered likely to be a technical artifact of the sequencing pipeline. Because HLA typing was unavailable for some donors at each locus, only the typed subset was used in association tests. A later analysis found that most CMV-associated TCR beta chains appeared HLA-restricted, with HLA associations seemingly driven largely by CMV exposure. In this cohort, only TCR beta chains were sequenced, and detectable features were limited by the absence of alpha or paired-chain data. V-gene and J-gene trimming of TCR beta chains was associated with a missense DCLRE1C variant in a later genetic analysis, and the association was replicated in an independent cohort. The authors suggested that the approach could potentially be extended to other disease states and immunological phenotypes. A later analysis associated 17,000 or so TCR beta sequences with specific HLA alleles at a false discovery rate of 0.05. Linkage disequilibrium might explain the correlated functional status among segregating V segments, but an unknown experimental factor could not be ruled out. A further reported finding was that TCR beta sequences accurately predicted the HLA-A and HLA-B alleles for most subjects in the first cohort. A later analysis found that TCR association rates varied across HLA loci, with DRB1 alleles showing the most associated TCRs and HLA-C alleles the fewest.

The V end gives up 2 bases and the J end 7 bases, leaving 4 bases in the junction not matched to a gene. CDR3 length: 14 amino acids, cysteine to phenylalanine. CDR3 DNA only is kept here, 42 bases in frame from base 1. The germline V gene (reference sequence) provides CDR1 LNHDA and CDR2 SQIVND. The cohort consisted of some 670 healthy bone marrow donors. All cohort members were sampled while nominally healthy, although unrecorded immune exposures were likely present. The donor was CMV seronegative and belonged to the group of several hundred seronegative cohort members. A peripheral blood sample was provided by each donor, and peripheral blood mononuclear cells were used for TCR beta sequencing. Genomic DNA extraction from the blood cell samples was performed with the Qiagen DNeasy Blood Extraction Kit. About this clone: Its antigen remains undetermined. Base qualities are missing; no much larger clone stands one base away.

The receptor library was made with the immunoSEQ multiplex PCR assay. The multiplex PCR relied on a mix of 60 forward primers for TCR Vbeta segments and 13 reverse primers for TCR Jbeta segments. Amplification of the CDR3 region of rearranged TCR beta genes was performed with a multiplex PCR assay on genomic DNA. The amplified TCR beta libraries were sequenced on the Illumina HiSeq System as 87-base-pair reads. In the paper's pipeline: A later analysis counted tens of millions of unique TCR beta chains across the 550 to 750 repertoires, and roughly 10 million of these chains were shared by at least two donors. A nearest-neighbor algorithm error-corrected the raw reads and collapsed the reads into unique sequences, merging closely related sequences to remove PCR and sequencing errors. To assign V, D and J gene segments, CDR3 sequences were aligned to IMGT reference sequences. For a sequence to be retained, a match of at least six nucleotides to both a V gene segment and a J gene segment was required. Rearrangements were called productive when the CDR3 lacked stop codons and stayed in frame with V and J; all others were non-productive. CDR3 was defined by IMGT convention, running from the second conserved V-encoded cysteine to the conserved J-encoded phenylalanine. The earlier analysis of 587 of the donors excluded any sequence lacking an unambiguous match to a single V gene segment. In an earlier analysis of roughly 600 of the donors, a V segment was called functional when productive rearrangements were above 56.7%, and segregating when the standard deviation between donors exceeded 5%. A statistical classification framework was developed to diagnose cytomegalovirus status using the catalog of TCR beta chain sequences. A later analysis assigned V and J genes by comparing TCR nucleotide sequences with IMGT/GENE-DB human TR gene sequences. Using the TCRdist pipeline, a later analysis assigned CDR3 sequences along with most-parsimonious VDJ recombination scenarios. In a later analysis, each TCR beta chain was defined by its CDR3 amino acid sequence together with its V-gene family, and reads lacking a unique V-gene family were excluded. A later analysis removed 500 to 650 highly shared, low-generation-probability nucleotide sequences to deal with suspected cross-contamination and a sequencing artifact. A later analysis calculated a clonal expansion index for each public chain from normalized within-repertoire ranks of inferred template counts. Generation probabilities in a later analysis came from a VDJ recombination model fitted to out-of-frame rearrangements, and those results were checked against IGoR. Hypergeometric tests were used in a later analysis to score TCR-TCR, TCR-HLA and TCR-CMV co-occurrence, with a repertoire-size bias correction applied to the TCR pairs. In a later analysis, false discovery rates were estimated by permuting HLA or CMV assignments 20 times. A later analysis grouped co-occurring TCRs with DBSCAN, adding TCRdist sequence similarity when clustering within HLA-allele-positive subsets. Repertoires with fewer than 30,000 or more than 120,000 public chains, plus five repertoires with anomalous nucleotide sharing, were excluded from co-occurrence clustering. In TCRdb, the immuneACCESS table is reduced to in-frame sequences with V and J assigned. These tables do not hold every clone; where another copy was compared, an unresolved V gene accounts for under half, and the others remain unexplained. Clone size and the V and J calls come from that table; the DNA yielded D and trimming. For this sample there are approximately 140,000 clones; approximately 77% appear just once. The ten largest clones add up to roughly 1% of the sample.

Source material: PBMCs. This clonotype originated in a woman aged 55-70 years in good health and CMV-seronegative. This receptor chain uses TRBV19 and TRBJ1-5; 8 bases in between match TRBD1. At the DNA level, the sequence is TGTGCCAGTAGTATACAGGGGGCTGGGCAGCCCCAGCATTTT. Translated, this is CASSIQGAGQPQHF.